These 12 T cell receptor beta chains share one sample of origin, sequenced in a study of T cells in Graves' hyperthyroidism and ophthalmopathy. What was amplified from RNA transcripts were TCR beta CDR3 regions. In the first-round RT-PCR of the TCR CDR3, the HTBI primer set was used. TCRdb used MiXCR to reprocess the multiplex PCR reads, holding one entry per CDR3 protein. This sample has 250,000 or so distinct CDR3 sequences; approximately 16% occur once, and the top ten carry around 30%. The sequencing input was blood. The receptor set was obtained from a woman aged 50 to 65 with Graves' hyperthyroidism that later progressed to Graves' ophthalmopathy.

CDR3 nucleotide sequence: TGTGCCAGCAGACGGGGGGGCCAGAACTATGGCTACACCTTC. Protein sequence: CASRRGGQNYGYTF. The rearrangement links TRBV5-6 to TRBJ1-2, with a tentative D call TRBD1 (6 bases). This CDR3 has 14 amino acids. CDR1 SGHDT and CDR2 YYEEEE come from the germline V gene. Trimming removed 5 bases from V and 2 bases from J, with 13 bases in between.

This clonotype was counted between two and nine times. The junction shows a germline mismatch at one end, possibly a read error. This chain joins TRBV10-3 and TRBJ1-2, with 7 bases matching TRBD1. CDR1 and CDR2 (germline): ENHRY, SYGVKD. This CDR3 has 14 amino acids. The CDR3 here is CTISGEAGGSGYTF. The CDR3 nucleotides are TGTACCATCAGTGGGGAAGCAGGGGGGTCTGGCTACACCTTC.

Many counts were recorded for this clonotype. This chain links TRBV7-9 with TRBJ2-1, with D possibly being TRBD1 or TRBD2 (5 bases each). Trimming stripped 6 bases from V and 5 bases from J, with 11 bases between. CDR1 SEHNR and CDR2 FQNEAQ come from the germline V gene (reference sequence). This CDR3 comprises 13 residues. CDR3 amino acids: CASSFGTNNEQFF. For the CDR3, the DNA is TGTGCCAGCAGTTTCGGGACGAACAATGAGCAGTTCTTC.

Worth noting for this clonotype: This may come from a read error, since a much larger clone is one base off. The chain couples TRBV5-6 to TRBJ2-1, with TRBD2 matching 9 bases. The CDR3 is 16 amino acids. In germline, CDR1 is SGHDT, CDR2 YYEEEE. The CDR3 bases are TGTGCCAGCAGCGTTATAGCGGGAGCCCCCTACAATGAGCGGTTCTTC. Protein sequence: CASSVIAGAPYNERFF.

Ten or more counts support this clonotype. The chain joins TRBV20-1 to TRBJ1-2, with D perhaps matching TRBD1 (5 bases). CDR1 is DFQATT, CDR2 SNEGSKA, per germline (reference sequence). V was clipped by 0 bases and J by 1 base, with 18 bases between them. The CDR3 runs to 17 residues. DNA for the CDR3: TGCAGTGCTAGAGATCGGGGGTTTGGGGGATTTAACTATGGCTACACCTTC. Translated, it gives CSARDRGFGGFNYGYTF.

The table lists this clonotype with many counts. The CDR3 DNA follows: TGTGCCAGCAGCCAGGGACAGGTTAATAGCAATCAGCCCCAGCATTTT. Protein: CASSQGQVNSNQPQHF. The J gene is TRBJ1-5, the V gene TRBV12-3 or TRBV12-4, with 8 bases that match TRBD1. CDR3 length: 16 amino acids. The J segment lost 0 bases and the V segment lost 6 bases, leaving 7 bases of the junction unmatched.

This clonotype was recorded at least ten times. The chain has TRBV10-3 and TRBJ2-5, with TRBD2 matching 13 bases. The J segment lost 5 bases and the V segment lost 10 bases, leaving 10 bases of the junction unmatched. This CDR3 region has 15 residues. Germline CDR1 reads ENHRY; CDR2 reads SYGVKD. The CDR3 DNA reads TGTGCCACCAGGACTAGCGGGAGCGCCAGGGAGACCCAGTACTTC. Amino acid sequence: CATRTSGSARETQYF.

This clonotype was detected once. The rearrangement joins TRBV4-1 to TRBJ2-7; 7 nucleotides agree with TRBD2. The V gene end was trimmed by 2 bases and the J gene end by 3 bases; junction bases not matched to a gene: 10. Germline V gene lookup returns CDR1 MGHRA and CDR2 YSYEKL. The CDR3 runs 16 residues. The CDR3 DNA is TGCGCCAGCAGCCAAAGTAAGCCTAGCGGATTCTACGAGCAGTACTTC. Translated: CASSQSKPSGFYEQYF.

This clonotype was recorded at least ten times. The chain is built from TRBV18 and TRBJ2-7; 8 bases match TRBD1. Germline V gene data show CDR1 as KGHSH and CDR2 as LQKENI. The junction had 6 bases not matched to a gene; V was cut back by 2 bases and J by 3 bases. This CDR3 region has 15 residues. CDR3 bases: TGTGCCAGCTCACCAGGACAGGGCCGCATCTACGAGCAGTACTTC. This translates into CASSPGQGRIYEQYF. The complete variable domain, with remaining parts taken from reference TRBV18 and TRBJ2-7, reads NAGVMQNPRHLVRRRGQEARLRCSPMKGHSHVYWYRQLPEEGLKFMVYLQKENIIDESGMPKERFSAEFPKEGPSILRIQQVVRGDSAAYFCASSPGQGRIYEQYFGPGTRLTVT.

A few counts support this clonotype. V usage is TRBV6-1 and J usage is TRBJ1-3, with a tentative D call TRBD1 (6 bases). The V end lost 8 bases, the J end lost 1 base, and 15 bases lay between the germline ends. The CDR3 runs to 15 residues. Germline CDR1 reads MNHNS; CDR2 reads SASEGT. The CDR3 DNA reads as TGTGCCAGCTGGGGGGGAGGGGGGTCTGGAAACACCATATATTTT. It translates to CASWGGGGSGNTIYF.

This chain joins TRBV14 and TRBJ2-7, with no clear D. Germline CDR1 SGHDN, CDR2 FVKESK. V was clipped by 4 bases and J by 3 bases, with 13 bases between them. This CDR3 spans 14 amino acids. The DNA of the CDR3 is TGTGCCAGCAGCCCCTTGGATAGAGTCTACGAGCAGTACTTC. Protein product: CASSPLDRVYEQYF.

This clonotype appeared a few times. The chain carries TRBV19 and TRBJ2-7; weak D call: TRBD2 (5 bases). V was clipped by 6 bases and J by 5 bases, with 14 bases between them. The V gene's germline CDR1 is LNHDA and CDR2 SQIVND (reference sequence). The CDR3 is made up of 13 amino acids. The DNA for the CDR3 is TGTGCCAGTAGCATGAGGGCCCGGGACGAGCAGTACTTC. Translating it yields CASSMRARDEQYF.